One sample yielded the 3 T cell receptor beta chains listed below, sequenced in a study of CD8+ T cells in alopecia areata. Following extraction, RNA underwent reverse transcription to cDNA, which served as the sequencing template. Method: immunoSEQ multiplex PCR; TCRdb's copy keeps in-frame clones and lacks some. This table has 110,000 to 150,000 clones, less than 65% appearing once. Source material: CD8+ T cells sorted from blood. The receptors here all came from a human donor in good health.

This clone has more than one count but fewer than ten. CDR3 region: CSVEVGGSYEQYF. The CDR3 DNA follows: TGCAGCGTTGAAGTAGGGGGATCCTACGAGCAGTACTTC. The chain uses TRBV29-1 and TRBJ2-7, with D maybe TRBD1 (6 bases). The CDR3 contains 13 residues. Germline V gives CDR1 SQVTM, CDR2 ANQGSEA. The V end was cut by 1 base, the J end by 1 base, with 8 bases between.

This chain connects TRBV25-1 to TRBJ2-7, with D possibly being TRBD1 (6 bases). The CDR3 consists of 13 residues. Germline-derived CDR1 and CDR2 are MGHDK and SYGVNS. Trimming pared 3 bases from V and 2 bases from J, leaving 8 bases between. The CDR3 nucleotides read TGTGCCAGCAGTGAGGCAGGGGCCTACGAGCAGTACTTC. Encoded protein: CASSEAGAYEQYF.

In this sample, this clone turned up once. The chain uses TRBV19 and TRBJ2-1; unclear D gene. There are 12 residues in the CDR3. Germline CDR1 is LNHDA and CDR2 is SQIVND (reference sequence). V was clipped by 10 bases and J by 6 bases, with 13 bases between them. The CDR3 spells CATQSWRNEQFF. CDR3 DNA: TGTGCCACCCAAAGTTGGCGCAATGAGCAGTTCTTC.